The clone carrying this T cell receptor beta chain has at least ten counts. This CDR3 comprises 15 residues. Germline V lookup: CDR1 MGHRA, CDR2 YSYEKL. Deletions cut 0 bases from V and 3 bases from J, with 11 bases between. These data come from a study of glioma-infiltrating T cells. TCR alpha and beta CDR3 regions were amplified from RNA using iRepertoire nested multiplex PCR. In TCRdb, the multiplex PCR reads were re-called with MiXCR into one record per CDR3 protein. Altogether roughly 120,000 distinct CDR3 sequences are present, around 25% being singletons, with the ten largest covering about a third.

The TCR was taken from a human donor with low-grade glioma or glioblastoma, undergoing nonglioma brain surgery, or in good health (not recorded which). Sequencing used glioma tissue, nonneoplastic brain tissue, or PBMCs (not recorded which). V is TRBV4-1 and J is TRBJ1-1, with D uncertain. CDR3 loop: CASSQDRHSDTEAFF. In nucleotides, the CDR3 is TGCGCCAGCAGCCAAGATCGGCATTCGGACACTGAAGCTTTCTTT.